The entry below describes one T cell receptor (beta chain). What it binds is not known. This sample stems from a study of PD-1 blockade in classical Hodgkin lymphoma. The protocol was immunoSEQ multiplex PCR, while the TCRdb copy is restricted to in-frame clones and leaves out a portion. The table lists some 100,000 clones, more than 85% of them singletons, with around 6.6% in the top ten. Germline V gene lookup returns CDR1 MNHNS and CDR2 SASEGT. V lost 1 base, J lost 6 bases, and 11 bases lay in between. CDR3 length: 14 residues. Every single patient, without exception, relapsed after autologous stem cell transplantation, and brentuximab vedotin exposure varied. Overall study findings and caveats: Baseline diversity resembling that of newly diagnosed patients was seen in complete responders. In newly diagnosed patients, baseline TCR diversity was reportedly below that of healthy donors.

The gene calls are TRBV6-1 and TRBJ2-3; D is perhaps TRBD1 (6 bases). The TCR sequence derives from a human donor with classical Hodgkin lymphoma. The sample was peripheral blood mononuclear cells (PBMCs), taken before the second cycle of nivolumab. CDR3 loop: CASSEETGVDTQYF. The CDR3 DNA reads as TGTGCCAGCAGTGAAGAGACAGGTGTGGATACGCAGTATTTT.